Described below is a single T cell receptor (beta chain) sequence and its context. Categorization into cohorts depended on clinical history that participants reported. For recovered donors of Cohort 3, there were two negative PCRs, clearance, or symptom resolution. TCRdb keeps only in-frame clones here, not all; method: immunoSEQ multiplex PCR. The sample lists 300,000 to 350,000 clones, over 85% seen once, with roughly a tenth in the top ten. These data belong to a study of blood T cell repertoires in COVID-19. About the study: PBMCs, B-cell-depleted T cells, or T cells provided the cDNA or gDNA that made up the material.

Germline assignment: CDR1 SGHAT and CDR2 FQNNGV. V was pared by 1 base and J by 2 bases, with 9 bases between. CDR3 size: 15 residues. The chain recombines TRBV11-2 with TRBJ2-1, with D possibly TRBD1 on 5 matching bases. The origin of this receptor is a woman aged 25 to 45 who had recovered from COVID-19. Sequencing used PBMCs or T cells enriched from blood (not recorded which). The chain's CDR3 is CASSLVDSTYNEQFF. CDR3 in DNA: TGTGCCAGCAGCTTAGTTGACAGCACCTACAATGAGCAGTTCTTC.